This T cell receptor beta chain was observed in a study of blood T cells in healthy people across ages. Broader study findings: What prevented conclusive comparison of naive and antigen-experienced cells was that PBMCs were unsorted. Long-lived and aged donors differed, with more naive CD4+ cells and higher diversity in the long-lived. Correlation between TCR beta diversity and naive T cell percentage was strong.

Combining a sample-barcoded 5' primer with a J-beta primer mix, a second PCR ran for roughly 7 to 12 cycles. All cDNA molecules were each tagged by a template-switch adaptor with 12 random nucleotides. TCRdb called the 5' RACE reads again in MiXCR, with one record for every CDR3 protein. The top ten clones hold about 42% of a sample with around 800,000 distinct CDR3 sequences, 50% to 65% of them seen once. About this clonotype itself: Its antigen is not known. Possible read error: a much larger clone is one base away.

CDR3 size: 17 residues. J gave up 7 bases and V 3 bases, and 8 bases lay outside the gene matches. Per the germline V gene, CDR1 is SGHTA and CDR2 is FQGNSA. This chain connects TRBV7-2 to TRBJ2-1, with TRBD2 matching over 14 bases. Sequences were obtained from blood. The sequence was obtained from a man older than 75 in good health. The CDR3 bases are TGTGCCAGCAGCTTTTTCCCCGGGACTAGCGGGAGAAATGAGCAGTTCTTC. Translation gives CASSFFPGTSGRNEQFF.